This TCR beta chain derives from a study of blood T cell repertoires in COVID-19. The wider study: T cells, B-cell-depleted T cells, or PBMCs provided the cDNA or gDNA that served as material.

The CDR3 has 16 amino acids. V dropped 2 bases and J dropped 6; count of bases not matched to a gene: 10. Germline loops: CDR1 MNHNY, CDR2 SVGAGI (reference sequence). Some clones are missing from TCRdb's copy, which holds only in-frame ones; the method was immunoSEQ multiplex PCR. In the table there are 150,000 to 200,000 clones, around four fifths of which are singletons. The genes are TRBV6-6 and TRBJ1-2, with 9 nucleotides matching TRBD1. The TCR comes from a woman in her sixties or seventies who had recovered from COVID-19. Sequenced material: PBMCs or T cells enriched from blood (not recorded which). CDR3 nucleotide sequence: TGTGCCAGCAGTTACGCTACAGGGGGCGGGCAAAATGGCTACACCTTC. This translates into CASSYATGGGQNGYTF.